This record looks at one TCR beta chain sequence and its context. Its antigen is as yet unknown. Unique molecular identifiers had been added to the TCR beta cDNA libraries. In TCRdb, the PCR reads were re-called with MiXCR into one record per CDR3 protein. The sample contains about 820,000 distinct CDR3 sequences, around 50% of which appear only once. V lost 5 bases and J lost 2; bases outside the gene matches: 9. Germline assignment: CDR1 SGHVS and CDR2 FQNEAQ. This CDR3 contains 16 residues. These data originate in a study of post-analysis software for immune sequencing data. Study results and limitations: There were roughly 5 TRBV segments more frequent in patients than controls, and TRBV5-6, TRBV5-1 and TRBV20-1 were among them. Controls showed significantly higher normalized Chao1 diversity than did multiple sclerosis patients.

The V and J genes are TRBV7-8 and TRBJ2-3, with 8 nucleotides matching TRBD2. This receptor was identified in a girl under 18 with multiple sclerosis. The specimen sequenced was blood. The chain's CDR3 is CASSPTGGQLTDTQYF. In DNA form, the CDR3 reads TGTGCCAGCAGCCCGACGGGGGGGCAGCTCACAGATACGCAGTATTTT.